The clone carrying this T cell receptor (beta chain) was counted ten times or more. Its matching antigen is unknown. The sample originates from a study of CD8+CD57+ T cells in acquired aplastic anemia. The study, taken as a whole, reports: It was found that twenty-nine CD8+ CDR3 sequences were shared between patients and controls.

Genomic DNA provided the template from which TCR beta VDJ and CDR3 profiles were obtained. Each CDR3 protein gets one entry after TCRdb re-called the reads with MiXCR. This sample has roughly 150,000 distinct CDR3 sequences; 45% to 55% occur once, and the top ten carry approximately 3%. Germline trimming cut 0 bases from V and 4 bases from J; bases unmatched to any gene: 4. CDR1 is SGHRS and CDR2 is YFSETQ in the germline V gene. CDR3 length: 15 residues. CD8+CD57+ cell expansion had been shown by flow cytometry in patients chosen for sequencing. No therapy had been given to the patients at the time of blood sampling.

The source material was sorted CD4+, CD8+, or CD8+CD57+ T cells (not recorded which) from PBMCs. The source is a human donor with aplastic anemia. The chain recombines TRBV5-1 with TRBJ2-1, with TRBD1 matching 7 bases. DNA of the CDR3: TGCGCCAGCAGCTTGGTCCAGGGGGAATACAATGAGCAGTTCTTC. This translates into CASSLVQGEYNEQFF.